The clone carrying this T cell receptor (beta chain) appeared many times. TCRdb used MiXCR to reprocess the 5' RACE reads, holding one entry per CDR3 protein. The sample has roughly 12,000 distinct CDR3 sequences, 13% to 15% seen once. These data come from a study of T-cell memory formation after mild COVID-19. Germline V gives CDR1 MNHEY, CDR2 SVGAGI. After removal of 4 bases from V and 3 bases from J, the junction contained 8 bases not matched to a gene. This CDR3 comprises 18 residues. The V and J genes are TRBV6-5 and TRBJ1-6; 11 bases map to TRBD1. The source is a man younger than 35 who had mild COVID-19 (a few samples of this study predate the infection). Cell type and time point are not known. Sequencing was done on a sample of PBMCs or a T cell subset sorted from them (not recorded which). The CDR3 is CASSSPTGTGGYNSPLHF. The DNA of the CDR3 is TGTGCCAGCAGTTCGCCAACCGGGACAGGGGGCTATAATTCACCCCTCCACTTT.